These T cell receptor beta chains were read from a single sample in a study of T cell responses to AZD1222 COVID-19 vaccine. Profiled with immunoSEQ multiplex PCR; TCRdb holds only in-frame clones, not every one. The table records 150,000 to 200,000 clones, 92% of them present only once. The sample in question was peripheral blood, obtained 28 days after the second AZD1222 dose. These receptors all stem from an adult who received the AZD1222 COVID-19 vaccine. Both conserved end residues are part of each CDR3. D genes are given only for firm matches. The listing skips clone size in some rows; elsewhere it reads once, few, many or a size class.

v_gene,d_gene,abundance,j_gene,CDR3nt,CDR3aa
TRBV2,NA,NA,TRBJ1-4,TGTGCCAGCGGTGGGGGCCTTAATGAAAAACTGTTTTTT,CASGGGLNEKLFF
TRBV24-1,TRBD1,NA,TRBJ2-5,TGTGCCACCAGTGATTTCGGGACAGGGGAGAAGGAGACCCAGTACTTC,CATSDFGTGEKETQYF
TRBV7-2,NA,once,TRBJ2-1,TGTGCCAGCAGCAGAGAGACGTCTTTAGACAATGAGCAGTTCTTC,CASSRETSLDNEQFF
TRBV6-5,TRBD1,NA,TRBJ1-5,TGTGCCAGCAGCTTGACAGGGTCTAGCAATCAGCCCCAGCATTTT,CASSLTGSSNQPQHF
TRBV2,NA,NA,TRBJ1-6,TGTGCCAGCAGACTCGGCTCCTATAATTCACCCCTCCACTTT,CASRLGSYNSPLHF
TRBV2,TRBD2,NA,TRBJ2-5,TGTGCCAGCAGCCTCCAGACTAGCGGCTTGGGGACCCAGTACTTC,CASSLQTSGLGTQYF
TRBV6-4,NA,NA,TRBJ2-3,TGTGCCAGCAGTGACTCTCCCGGGGCTTCTAGCACAGATACGCAGTATTTT,CASSDSPGASSTDTQYF
TRBV15,NA,few,TRBJ1-1,TGTGCCACCAGCCAAGATGGACACCCGAACACTGAAGCTTTCTTT,CATSQDGHPNTEAFF
TRBV4-1,NA,NA,TRBJ1-1,TGCGCCAGCAGCCAAGTAACAAGGGCCAGGGGATGGGAAGCTTTCTTT,CASSQVTRARGWEAFF
TRBV5-1,NA,NA,TRBJ1-5,TGCGCCAGCAGCTTGGATCTTTTGCCGGGAGAGGATCAGCCCCAGCATTTT,CASSLDLLPGEDQPQHF